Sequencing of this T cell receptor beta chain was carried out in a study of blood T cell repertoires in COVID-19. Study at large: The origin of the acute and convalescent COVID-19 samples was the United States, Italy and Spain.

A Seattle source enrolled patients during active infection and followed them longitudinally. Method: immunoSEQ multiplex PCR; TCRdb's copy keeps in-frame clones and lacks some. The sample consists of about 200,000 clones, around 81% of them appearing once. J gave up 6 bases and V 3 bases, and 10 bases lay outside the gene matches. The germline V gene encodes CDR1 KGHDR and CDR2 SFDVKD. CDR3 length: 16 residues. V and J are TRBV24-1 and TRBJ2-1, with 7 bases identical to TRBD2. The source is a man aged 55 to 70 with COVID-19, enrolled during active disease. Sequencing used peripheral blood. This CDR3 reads CATSDGWGRGGNEQFF. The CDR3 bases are TGTGCCACCAGTGATGGATGGGGGAGGGGAGGCAATGAGCAGTTCTTC.